The source of this TCR beta chain is a study of blood T cell repertoires in COVID-19. Overall study context: Whether acute or convalescent, the COVID-19 samples came from the United States, Italy and Spain. T cells, B-cell-depleted T cells, or PBMCs supplied cDNA or gDNA.

Under the authors' procedure: Reference gene primers were amplified, and this amplification served to estimate nucleated cell counts. The data were produced by immunoSEQ multiplex PCR, yet TCRdb's version contains in-frame clones alone and is incomplete. V, J and clone size reflect that table, while D and trimming were determined from the DNA. Of approximately 240,000 clones listed, about 83% are singletons. The V gene's germline CDR1 is SGHRS and CDR2 YFSETQ. CDR3 length equals 14 residues. After removal of 4 bases from V and 4 bases from J, the junction contained 2 bases not matched to a gene. Specimen: peripheral blood. This receptor was obtained from a man between 50 and 59 years old with acute or convalescent COVID-19. This rearrangement joins TRBV5-1 to TRBJ2-2, with TRBD1 identical over 9 bases. The CDR3 loop is CASSRGQGTGELFF. Written as DNA, the CDR3 is TGCGCCAGCAGCAGGGGACAGGGCACCGGGGAGCTGTTTTTT.